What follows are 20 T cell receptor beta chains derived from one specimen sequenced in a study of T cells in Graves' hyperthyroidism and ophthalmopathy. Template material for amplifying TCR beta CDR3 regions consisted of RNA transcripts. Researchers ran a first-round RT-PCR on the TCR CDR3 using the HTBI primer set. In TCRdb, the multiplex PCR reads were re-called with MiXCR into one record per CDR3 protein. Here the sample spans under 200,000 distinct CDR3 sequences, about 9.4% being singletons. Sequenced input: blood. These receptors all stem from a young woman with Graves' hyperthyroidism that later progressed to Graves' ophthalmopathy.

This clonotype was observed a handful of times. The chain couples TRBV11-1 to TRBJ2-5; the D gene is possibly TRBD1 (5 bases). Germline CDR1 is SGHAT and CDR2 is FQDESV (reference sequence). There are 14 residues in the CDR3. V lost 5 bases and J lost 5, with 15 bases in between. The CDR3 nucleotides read TGTGCCAGCAGCCAGGGATATTGGGATGAGACCCAGTACTTC. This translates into CASSQGYWDETQYF.

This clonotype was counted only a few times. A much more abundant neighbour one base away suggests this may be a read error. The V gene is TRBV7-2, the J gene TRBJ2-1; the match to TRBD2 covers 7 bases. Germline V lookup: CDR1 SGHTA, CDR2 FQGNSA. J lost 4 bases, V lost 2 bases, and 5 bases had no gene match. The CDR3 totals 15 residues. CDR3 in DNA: TGTGCCAGCAGCTTAAACGCGGGAGCTTACAATGAGCAGTTCTTC. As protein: CASSLNAGAYNEQFF. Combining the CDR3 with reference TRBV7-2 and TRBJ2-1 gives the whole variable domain GAGVSQSPSNKVTEKGKDVELRCDPISGHTALYWYRQSLGQGLEFLIYFQGNSAPDKSGLPSDRFSAERTGGSVSTLTIQRTQQEDSAVYLCASSLNAGAYNEQFFGPGTRLTVL.

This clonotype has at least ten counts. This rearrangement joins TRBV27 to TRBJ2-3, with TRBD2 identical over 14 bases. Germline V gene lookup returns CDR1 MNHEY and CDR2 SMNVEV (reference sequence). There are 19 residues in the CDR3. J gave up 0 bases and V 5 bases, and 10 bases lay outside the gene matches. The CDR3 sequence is CASSAGLAGGLTSTDTQYF. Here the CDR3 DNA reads TGTGCCAGCAGTGCTGGACTAGCGGGGGGCCTAACTAGCACAGATACGCAGTATTTT.

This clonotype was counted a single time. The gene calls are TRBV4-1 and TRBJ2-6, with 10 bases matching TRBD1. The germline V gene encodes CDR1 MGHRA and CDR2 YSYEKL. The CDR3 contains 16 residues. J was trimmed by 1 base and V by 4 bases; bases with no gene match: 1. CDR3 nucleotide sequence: TGCGCCAGCAGCCCGGGACAGGGGTCTGGGGCCAACGTCCTGACTTTC. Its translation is CASSPGQGSGANVLTF.

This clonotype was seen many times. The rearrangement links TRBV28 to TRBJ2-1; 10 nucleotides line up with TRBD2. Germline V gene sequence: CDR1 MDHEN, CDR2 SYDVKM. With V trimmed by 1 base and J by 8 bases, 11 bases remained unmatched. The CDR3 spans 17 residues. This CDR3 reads CASSLFWLAGEHYEQFF. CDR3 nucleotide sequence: TGTGCCAGCAGTTTATTCTGGCTAGCGGGGGAGCATTATGAGCAGTTCTTC.

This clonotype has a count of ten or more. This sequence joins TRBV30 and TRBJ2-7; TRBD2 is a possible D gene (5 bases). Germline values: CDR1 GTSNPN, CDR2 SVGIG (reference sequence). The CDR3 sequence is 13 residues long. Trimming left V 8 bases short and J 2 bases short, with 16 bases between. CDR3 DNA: TGTGCCAGCAGCAGCGGTAGTACCTACGAGCAGTACTTC. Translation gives CASSSGSTYEQYF.

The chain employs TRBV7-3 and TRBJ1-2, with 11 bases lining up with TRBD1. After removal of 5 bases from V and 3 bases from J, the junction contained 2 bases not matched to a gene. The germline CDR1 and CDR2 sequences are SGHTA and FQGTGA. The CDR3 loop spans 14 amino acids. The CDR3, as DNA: TGTGCCAGCAGCCGGGACAGGGGGGACTATGGCTACACCTTC. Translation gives CASSRDRGDYGYTF. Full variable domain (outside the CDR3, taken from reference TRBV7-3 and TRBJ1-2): GAGVSQTPSNKVTEKGKYVELRCDPISGHTALYWYRQSLGQGPEFLIYFQGTGAADDSGLPNDRFFAVRPEGSVSTLKIQRTERGDSAVYLCASSRDRGDYGYTFGSGTRLTVV.

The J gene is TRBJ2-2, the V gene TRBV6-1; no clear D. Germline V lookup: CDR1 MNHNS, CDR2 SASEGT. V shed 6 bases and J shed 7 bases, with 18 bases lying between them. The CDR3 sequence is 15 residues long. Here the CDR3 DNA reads TGTGCCAGCAGAGTTGATTTGGTTTTCAACGGGGAGCTGTTTTTT. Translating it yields CASRVDLVFNGELFF.

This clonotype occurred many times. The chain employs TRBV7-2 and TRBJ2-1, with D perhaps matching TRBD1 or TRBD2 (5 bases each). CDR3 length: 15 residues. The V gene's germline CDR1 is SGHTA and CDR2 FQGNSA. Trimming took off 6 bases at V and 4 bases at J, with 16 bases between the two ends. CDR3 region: CASREPGRNYNEQFF. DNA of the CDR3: TGTGCCAGCAGAGAGCCGGGACGGAATTACAATGAGCAGTTCTTC.

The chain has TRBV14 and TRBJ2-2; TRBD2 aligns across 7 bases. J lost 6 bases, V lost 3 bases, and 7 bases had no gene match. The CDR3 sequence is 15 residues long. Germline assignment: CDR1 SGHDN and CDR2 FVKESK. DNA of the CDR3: TGTGCCAGCAGCCATCTGACTAGCTCCGCCGGGGAGCTGTTTTTT. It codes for CASSHLTSSAGELFF.

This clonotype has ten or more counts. The CDR3 region is CASSLGPNGRWEQFF. The CDR3 coding sequence is TGTGCCAGCAGCCTCGGGCCGAACGGTCGGTGGGAGCAGTTCTTC. This chain uses TRBV11-1 with TRBJ2-1, with D uncertain. Germline assignment: CDR1 SGHAT and CDR2 FQDESV (reference sequence). Trimming pared 5 bases from V and 10 bases from J, leaving 21 bases between. The CDR3 contains 15 residues.

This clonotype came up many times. CDR3 sequence (DNA): TGCAGTGCTAGAGATCCGTTGTTAGGGGCCCACGAGCAGTACTTC. It codes for CSARDPLLGAHEQYF. This chain connects TRBV20-1 to TRBJ2-7; possibly TRBD1 for D (5 bases). From germline, CDR1 is DFQATT and CDR2 SNEGSKA (reference sequence). CDR3 size: 15 residues. The V end lost 0 bases, the J end lost 5 bases, and 17 bases lay between the germline ends.

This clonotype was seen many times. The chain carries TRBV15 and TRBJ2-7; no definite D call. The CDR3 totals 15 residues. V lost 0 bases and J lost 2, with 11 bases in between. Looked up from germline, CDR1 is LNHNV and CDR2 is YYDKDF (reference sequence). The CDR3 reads CATSRDLSETYEQYF. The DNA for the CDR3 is TGTGCCACCAGCAGAGATCTTTCAGAGACCTACGAGCAGTACTTC.

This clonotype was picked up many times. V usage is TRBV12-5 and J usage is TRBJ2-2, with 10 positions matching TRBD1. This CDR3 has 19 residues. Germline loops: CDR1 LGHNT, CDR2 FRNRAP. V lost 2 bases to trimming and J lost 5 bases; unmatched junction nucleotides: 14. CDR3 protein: CASGLLLGGTGEGTGELFF. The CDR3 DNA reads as TGTGCTAGTGGTTTGCTTCTTGGAGGGACAGGGGAAGGGACCGGGGAGCTGTTTTTT. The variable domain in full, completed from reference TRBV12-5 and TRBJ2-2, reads DARVTQTPRHKVTEMGQEVTMRCQPILGHNTVFWYRQTMMQGLELLAYFRNRAPLDDSGMPKDRFSAEMPDATLATLKIQPSEPRDSAVYFCASGLLLGGTGEGTGELFFGEGSRLTVL.

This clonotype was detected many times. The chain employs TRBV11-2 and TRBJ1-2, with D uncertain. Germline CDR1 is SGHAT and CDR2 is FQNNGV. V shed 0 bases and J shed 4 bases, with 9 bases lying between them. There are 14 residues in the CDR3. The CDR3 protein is CASSLEPGSYGYTF. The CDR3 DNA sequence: TGTGCCAGCAGCTTAGAGCCGGGATCCTATGGCTACACCTTC.

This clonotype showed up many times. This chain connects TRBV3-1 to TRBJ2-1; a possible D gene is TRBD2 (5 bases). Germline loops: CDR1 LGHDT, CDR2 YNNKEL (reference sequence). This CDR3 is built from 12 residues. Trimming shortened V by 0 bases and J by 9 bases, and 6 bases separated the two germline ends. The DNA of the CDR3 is TGTGCCAGCAGCCAAGAAGGGAGTGAGCAGTTCTTC. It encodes CASSQEGSEQFF.

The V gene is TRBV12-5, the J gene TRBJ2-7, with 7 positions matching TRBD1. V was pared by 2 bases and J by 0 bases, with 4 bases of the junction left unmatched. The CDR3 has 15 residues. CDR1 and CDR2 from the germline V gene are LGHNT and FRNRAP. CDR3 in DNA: TGTGCTAGTGGTTTGCCTTGGGACAGCTCCTACGAGCAGTACTTC. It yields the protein CASGLPWDSSYEQYF.

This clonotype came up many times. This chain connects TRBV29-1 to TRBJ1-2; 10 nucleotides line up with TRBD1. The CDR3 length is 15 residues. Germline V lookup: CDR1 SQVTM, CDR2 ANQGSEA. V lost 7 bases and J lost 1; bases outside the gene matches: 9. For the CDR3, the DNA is TGCAGCGGGGTAACCGGGACAGGGGTTAACTATGGCTACACCTTC. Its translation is CSGVTGTGVNYGYTF. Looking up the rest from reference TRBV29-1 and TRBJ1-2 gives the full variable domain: SAVISQKPSRDICQRGTSLTIQCQVDSQVTMMFWYRQQPGQSLTLIATANQGSEATYESGFVIDKFPISRPNLTFSTLTVSNMSPEDSSIYLCSGVTGTGVNYGYTFGSGTRLTVV.

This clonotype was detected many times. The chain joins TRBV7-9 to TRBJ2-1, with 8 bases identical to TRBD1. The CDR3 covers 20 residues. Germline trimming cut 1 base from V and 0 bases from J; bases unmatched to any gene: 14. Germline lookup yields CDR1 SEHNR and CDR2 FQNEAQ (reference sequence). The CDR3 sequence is CASSLGGETSGTGSYNEQFF. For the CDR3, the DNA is TGTGCCAGCAGCTTAGGGGGAGAAACCTCCGGGACAGGCTCCTACAATGAGCAGTTCTTC.

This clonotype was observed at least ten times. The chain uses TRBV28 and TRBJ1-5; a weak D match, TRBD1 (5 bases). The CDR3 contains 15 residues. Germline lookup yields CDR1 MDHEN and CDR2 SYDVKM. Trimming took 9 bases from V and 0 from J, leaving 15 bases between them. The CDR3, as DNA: TGTGCCAGTCTAGATCAGGGTTATAGCAATCAGCCCCAGCATTTT. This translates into CASLDQGYSNQPQHF. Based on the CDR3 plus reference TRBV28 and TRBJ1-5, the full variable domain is DVKVTQSSRYLVKRTGEKVFLECVQDMDHENMFWYRQDPGLGLRLIYFSYDVKMKEKGDIPEGYSVSREKKERFSLILESASTNQTSMYLCASLDQGYSNQPQHFGDGTRLSIL.